Given below is one T cell receptor (beta chain) in context. Its cognate antigen is unknown. The CDR3 loop spans 14 amino acids. In germline, CDR1 is LGHDT, CDR2 YNNKEL (reference sequence). The method, 5' RACE with UMI labels, was used to prepare the TRB cDNA libraries. Using the 5' RACE reads, TCRdb records one entry per CDR3 protein without DNA. This specimen shows about 53,000 distinct CDR3 sequences; the ten leading clones hold approximately 0.56%. The sample belongs to a study of CXCR3-negative and CXCR3-positive naive CD8 T cells. For the study at large: The dataset comprises some 130 million TRB reads in total, with about 1.5 +/- 0.3 million reads per library.

Study observations and caveats: Naive subsets were similarly diverse, while memory CD8+ repertoires were much less diverse. The TRBV-TRBJ usage of naive CXCR3-negative and CXCR3-positive cells was similar, but that of memory cells differed. Researchers report that CXCR3-positive naive cells carry more hydrophobic TRB CDR3s than CXCR3-negative naive cells.

Phenotypically, naive CD8+ T cells corresponded to CD45RO-CCR7+CD27+CD95-. The sequenced sample consisted of naive CXCR3+ CD8+ T cells from blood. Subset reported: CD45RO-CCR7+CD27+CD95- naive CD8+ T cells expressing CXCR3 (TNR3+). The chain is built from TRBV3-1 and TRBJ1-5. The sequence was obtained from a human donor in good health. Some clones in this sample may be carry-over from other donors' samples. The CDR3: CASSQLRSNQPQHF.